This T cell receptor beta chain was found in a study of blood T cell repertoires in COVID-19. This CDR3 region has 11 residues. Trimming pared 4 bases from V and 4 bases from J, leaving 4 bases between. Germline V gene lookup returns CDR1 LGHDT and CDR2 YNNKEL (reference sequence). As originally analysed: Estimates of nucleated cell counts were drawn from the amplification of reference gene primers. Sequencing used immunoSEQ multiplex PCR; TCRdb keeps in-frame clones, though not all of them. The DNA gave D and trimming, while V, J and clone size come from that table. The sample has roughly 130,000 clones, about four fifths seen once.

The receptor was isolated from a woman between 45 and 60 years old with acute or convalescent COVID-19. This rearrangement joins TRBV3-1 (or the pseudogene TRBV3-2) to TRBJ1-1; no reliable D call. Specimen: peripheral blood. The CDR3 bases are TGTGCCAGCAGCCGAGCCACTGAAGCTTTCTTT. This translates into CASSRATEAFF.